The sequence of this T cell receptor (beta chain) was determined in a study of vaccination and CD4 T cells after COVID-19. To note about this clonotype: Its matching antigen is unknown.

This CDR3 region has 15 residues. Germline assignment: CDR1 MNHNS and CDR2 SASEGT. Trimming at V came to 8 bases and at J to 0 bases, leaving 9 bases not matched to a gene. The Oncomine TCR Beta short-read assay generated sequence data from the DNA of cultured CD4+ T cells. Cultured CD4+ T cells were the source of extracted genomic DNA. TCRdb processed the PCR reads anew with MiXCR; each CDR3 protein has one entry. The table lists about 14,000 distinct CDR3 sequences, around a third of them singletons. The sample's treatment: roughly ten-day PBMC culture with coronavirus spike peptide pools or control peptides (ViraFEST assay).

This sequence was found in a human donor who had recovered from COVID-19. The rearrangement links TRBV6-1 to TRBJ2-7, with TRBD2 matching over 8 bases. The sequencing here drew on CD4+ T cells from blood, cultured in vitro, taken after SARS-CoV-2 vaccination. DNA for the CDR3: TGTGCCAGCCGCCCGGACGGGAGGGACTCCTACGAGCAGTACTTC. Residues: CASRPDGRDSYEQYF.